This TCR beta chain was sequenced during a study of blood T cell repertoires in COVID-19. Study context: The cDNA or gDNA used as material had been derived from T cells, B-cell-depleted T cells, or PBMCs.

Germline CDR1 reads KGHSH; CDR2 reads LQKENI. The V end was cut by 3 bases, the J end by 5 bases, with 16 bases between. This CDR3 is built from 15 residues. The protocol was immunoSEQ multiplex PCR, while the TCRdb copy is restricted to in-frame clones and leaves out a portion. The table includes around 100,000 clones, around 85% detected once. The TCR comes from a human donor in a cohort sampled during active COVID-19. Sequences were obtained from peripheral blood. The chain employs TRBV18 and TRBJ1-2, with D possibly TRBD1 on 6 matching bases. As DNA, the CDR3 is TGTGCCAGCTCACCGGCAGGGGTCGGGGAGTATGGCTACACCTTC. Amino acids: CASSPAGVGEYGYTF.